This TCR beta chain emerged from a study of blood T cell repertoires in COVID-19 (dated by TCRdb to 2018 to 2021). For context, the study as a whole: Samples covering the acute and convalescent phases of COVID-19 were provided by collaborators in the United States, Italy and Spain. The prospective study material was composed of cDNA or gDNA derived from T cells, B-cell-depleted T cells, or PBMCs. Deeply sampled blood TCRbeta repertoires from subjects exposed to, actively infected with, or recovered from COVID-19 were included in the dataset. A freely available public database, intended as a resource for researchers studying the immune response to SARS-CoV-2, is where the repertoires were released. Samples were obtained from the ongoing ImmuneRACE study (first 160 participants) and from 950 to 1,500 subjects provided by 6 global collaborators. The sample metadata nearly always contained a de-identified subject ID, COVID-19 status, age in years and sex. Where HLA class I and class II types were available, the types were taken from metadata supplied by the sample provider, not from assay-based typing.

The immunoSEQ Assay, a bias-controlled multiplex PCR, was used to amplify TCRbeta CDR3 regions from genomic DNA. As for the original processing: Nucleated cell counts per sample were estimated from amplification of reference gene primers within the assay. Sequence reads were collapsed and filtered to measure the absolute abundance of every unique TCRbeta CDR3 rearrangement. For each sample, productive Simpson clonality was calculated as the square root of Simpson's diversity index across productive rearrangements. TCRdb obtained this table from immuneACCESS and retained in-frame rearrangements with V and J assigned. These tables miss some clones; where compared with another copy, unresolved V genes account for less than half of the shortfall, and the remainder is unexplained. The V and J calls and the clone size are those of that table, but D and trimming were determined from the DNA. The sample includes 190,000 or so clones, with around nine tenths observed a single time. Roughly 6.2% of the sample is taken by the ten largest.

What the work shows at the level of the full study, not this receptor alone: The amount of clinical and demographic metadata varied by source and participant and was provided uncurated.

CDR1 MGHDK and CDR2 SYGVNS are derived from the germline V gene. The V end loses 6 bases and the J end loses 5 bases, and a stretch of 17 bases separates them. From cysteine to phenylalanine, the CDR3 is 14 amino acids long. Only the CDR3 portion is preserved as DNA: 42 bases, with reading frame beginning at the first base. Another Seattle source contributed samples from volunteer blood donors who had recovered from COVID-19. Collaborating institutions collected whole blood in K2EDTA tubes following their own protocols. For TCRbeta analysis, collaborator samples were shipped as frozen whole blood, as isolated PBMCs, or as DNA extracted from either sample type. As regards this clone: Its antigen specificity is not known. No clone much larger than this one lies a single base away; base qualities are absent.

The rearrangement combines TRBV25-1 with TRBJ2-7; the D gene is perhaps TRBD2, from 7 matching bases. The sequencing sample was made of peripheral blood. The origin of this receptor is a man in his 60s who had recovered from COVID-19. The DNA is as follows: TGTGCCAGCAGAGGGGGGCGGGAGAGGAACGAGCAGTACTTC. This codes for CASRGGRERNEQYF.